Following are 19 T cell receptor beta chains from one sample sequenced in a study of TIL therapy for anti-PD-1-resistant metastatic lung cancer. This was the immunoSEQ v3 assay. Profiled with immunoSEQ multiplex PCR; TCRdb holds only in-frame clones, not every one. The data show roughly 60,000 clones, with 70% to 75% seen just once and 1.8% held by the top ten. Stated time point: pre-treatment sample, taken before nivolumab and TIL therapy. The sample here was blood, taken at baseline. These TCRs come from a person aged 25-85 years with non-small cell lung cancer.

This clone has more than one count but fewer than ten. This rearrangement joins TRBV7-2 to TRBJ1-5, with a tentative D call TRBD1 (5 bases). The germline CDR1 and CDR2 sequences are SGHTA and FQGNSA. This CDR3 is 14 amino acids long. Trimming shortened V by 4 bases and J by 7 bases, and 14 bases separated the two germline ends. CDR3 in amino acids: CASSSVGSGQPQHF. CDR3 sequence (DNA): TGTGCCAGCAGCTCAGTCGGCTCAGGGCAGCCCCAGCATTTT.

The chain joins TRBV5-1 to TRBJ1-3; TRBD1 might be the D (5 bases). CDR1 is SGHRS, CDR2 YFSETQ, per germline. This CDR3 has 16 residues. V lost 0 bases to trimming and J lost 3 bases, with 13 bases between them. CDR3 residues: CASSLAGALGGNTIYF. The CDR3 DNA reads TGCGCCAGCAGCTTGGCCGGGGCCCTGGGTGGAAACACCATATATTTT.

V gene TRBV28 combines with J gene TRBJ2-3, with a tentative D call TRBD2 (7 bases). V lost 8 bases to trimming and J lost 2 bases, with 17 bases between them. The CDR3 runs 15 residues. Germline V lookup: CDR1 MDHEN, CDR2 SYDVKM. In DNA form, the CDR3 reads TGTGCCAGCTCCGGGGGCGGGGGTTTCACAGATACGCAGTATTTT. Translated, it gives CASSGGGGFTDTQYF.

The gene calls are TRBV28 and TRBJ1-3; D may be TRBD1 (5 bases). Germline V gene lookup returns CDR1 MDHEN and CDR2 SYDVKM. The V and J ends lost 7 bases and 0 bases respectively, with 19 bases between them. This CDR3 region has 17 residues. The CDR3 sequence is CASTLGQGFFSGNTIYF. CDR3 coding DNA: TGTGCCAGCACCCTGGGGCAGGGTTTTTTCTCTGGAAACACCATATATTTT. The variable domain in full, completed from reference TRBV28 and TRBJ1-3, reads DVKVTQSSRYLVKRTGEKVFLECVQDMDHENMFWYRQDPGLGLRLIYFSYDVKMKEKGDIPEGYSVSREKKERFSLILESASTNQTSMYLCASTLGQGFFSGNTIYFGEGSWLTVV.

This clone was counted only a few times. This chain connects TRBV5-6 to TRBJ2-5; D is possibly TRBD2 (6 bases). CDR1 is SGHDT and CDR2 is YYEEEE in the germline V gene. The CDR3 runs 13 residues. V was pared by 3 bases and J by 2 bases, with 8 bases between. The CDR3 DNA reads TGTGCCAGCAGCTGGGGGGAGCAAGAGACCCAGTACTTC. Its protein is CASSWGEQETQYF.

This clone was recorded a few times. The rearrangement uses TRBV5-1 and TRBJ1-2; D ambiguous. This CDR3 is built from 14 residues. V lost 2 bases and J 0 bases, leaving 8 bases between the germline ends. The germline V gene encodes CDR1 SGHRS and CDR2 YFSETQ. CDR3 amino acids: CASSLSEANYGYTF. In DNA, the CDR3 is TGCGCCAGCAGCTTATCGGAAGCTAACTATGGCTACACCTTC.

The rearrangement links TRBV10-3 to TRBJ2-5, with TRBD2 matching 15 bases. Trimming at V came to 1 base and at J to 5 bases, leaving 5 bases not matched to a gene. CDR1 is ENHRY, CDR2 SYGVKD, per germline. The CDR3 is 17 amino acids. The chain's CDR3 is CAISEWRTSGRVETQYF. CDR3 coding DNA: TGTGCCATCAGTGAGTGGCGGACTAGCGGGAGGGTCGAGACCCAGTACTTC.

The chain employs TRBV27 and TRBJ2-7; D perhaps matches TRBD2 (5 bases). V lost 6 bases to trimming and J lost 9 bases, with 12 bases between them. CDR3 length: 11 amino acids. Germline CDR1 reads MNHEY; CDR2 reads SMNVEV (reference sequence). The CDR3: CASSSSGPQYF. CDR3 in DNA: TGTGCCAGCAGCAGCAGCGGACCGCAGTACTTC.

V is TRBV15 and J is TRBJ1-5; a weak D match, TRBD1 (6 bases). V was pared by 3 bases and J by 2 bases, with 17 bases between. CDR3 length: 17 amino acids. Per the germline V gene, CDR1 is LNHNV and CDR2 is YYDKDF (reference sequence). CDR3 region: CATSREGGVWGNQPQHF. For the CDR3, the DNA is TGTGCCACCAGCAGGGAGGGGGGTGTGTGGGGCAATCAGCCCCAGCATTTT.

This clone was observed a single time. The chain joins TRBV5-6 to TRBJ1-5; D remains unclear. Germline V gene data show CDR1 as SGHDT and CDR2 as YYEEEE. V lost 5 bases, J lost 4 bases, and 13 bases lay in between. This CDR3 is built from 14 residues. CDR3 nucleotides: TGTGCCAGCAGTTTCCGGGCCTTAAATCAGCCCCAGCATTTT. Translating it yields CASSFRALNQPQHF.

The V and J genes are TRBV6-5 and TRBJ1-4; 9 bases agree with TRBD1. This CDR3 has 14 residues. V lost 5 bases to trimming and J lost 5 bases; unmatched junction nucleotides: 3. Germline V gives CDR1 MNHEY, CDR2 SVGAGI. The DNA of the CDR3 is TGTGCCAGCAGTCCGGGACAGGGAAATGAAAAACTGTTTTTT. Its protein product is CASSPGQGNEKLFF.

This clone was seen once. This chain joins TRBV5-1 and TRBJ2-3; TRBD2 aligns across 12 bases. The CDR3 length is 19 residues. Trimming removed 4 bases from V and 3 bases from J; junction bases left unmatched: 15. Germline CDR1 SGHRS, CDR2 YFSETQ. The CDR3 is CASSQAVRPGTSGTDTQYF. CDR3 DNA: TGCGCCAGCAGCCAGGCGGTCCGACCCGGGACTAGCGGGACAGATACGCAGTATTTT. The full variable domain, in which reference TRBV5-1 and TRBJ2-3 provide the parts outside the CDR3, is KAGVTQTPRYLIKTRGQQVTLSCSPISGHRSVSWYQQTPGQGLQFLFEYFSETQRNKGNFPGRFSGRQFSNSRSEMNVSTLELGDSALYLCASSQAVRPGTSGTDTQYFGPGTRLTVL.

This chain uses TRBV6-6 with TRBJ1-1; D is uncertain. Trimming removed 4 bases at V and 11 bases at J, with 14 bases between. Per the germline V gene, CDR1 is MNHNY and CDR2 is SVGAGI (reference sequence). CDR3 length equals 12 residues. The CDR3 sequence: CASSSTGVLAFF. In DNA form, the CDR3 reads TGTGCCAGCAGTTCCACTGGGGTGTTGGCTTTCTTT.

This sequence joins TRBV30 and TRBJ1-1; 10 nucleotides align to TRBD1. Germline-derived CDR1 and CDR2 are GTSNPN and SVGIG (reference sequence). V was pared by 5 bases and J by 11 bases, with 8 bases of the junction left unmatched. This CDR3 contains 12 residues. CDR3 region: CAWGQGDFLAFF. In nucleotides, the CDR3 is TGTGCCTGGGGACAGGGGGATTTTCTCGCTTTCTTT.

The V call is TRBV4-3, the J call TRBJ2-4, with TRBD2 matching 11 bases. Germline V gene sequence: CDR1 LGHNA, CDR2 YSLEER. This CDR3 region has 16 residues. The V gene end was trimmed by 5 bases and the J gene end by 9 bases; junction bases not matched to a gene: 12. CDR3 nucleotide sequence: TGCGCCAGCAGCGAAGCCGTAGCGGGGGGGCCCACCATTCAGTACTTC. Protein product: CASSEAVAGGPTIQYF.

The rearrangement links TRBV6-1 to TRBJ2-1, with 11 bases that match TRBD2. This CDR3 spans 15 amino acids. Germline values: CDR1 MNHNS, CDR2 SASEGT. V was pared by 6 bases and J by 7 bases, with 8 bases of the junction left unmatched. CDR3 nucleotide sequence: TGTGCCAGCAGGAATAGCGGGGGGGCGGGAAATGAGCAGTTCTTC. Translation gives CASRNSGGAGNEQFF.

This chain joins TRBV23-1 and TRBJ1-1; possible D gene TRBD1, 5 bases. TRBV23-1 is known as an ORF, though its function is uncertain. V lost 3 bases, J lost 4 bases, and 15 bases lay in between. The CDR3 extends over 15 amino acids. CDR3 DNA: TGCGCCAGCAGTCATTCCTTGGGGGGGAGCACTGAAGCTTTCTTT. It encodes CASSHSLGGSTEAFF.

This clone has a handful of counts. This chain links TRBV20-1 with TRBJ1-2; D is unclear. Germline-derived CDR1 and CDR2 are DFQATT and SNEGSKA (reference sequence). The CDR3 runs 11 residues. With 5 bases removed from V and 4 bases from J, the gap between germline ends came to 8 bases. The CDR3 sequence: CSAQFSYGYTF. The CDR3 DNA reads TGCAGTGCTCAATTTAGCTATGGCTACACCTTC.

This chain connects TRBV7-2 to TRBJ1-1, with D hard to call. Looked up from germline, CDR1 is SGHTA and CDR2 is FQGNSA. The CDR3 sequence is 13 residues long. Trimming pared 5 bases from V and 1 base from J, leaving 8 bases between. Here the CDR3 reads CASSTRQNTEAFF. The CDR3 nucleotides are TGTGCCAGCAGCACCAGACAGAACACTGAAGCTTTCTTT. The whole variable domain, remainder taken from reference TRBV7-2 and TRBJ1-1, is GAGVSQSPSNKVTEKGKDVELRCDPISGHTALYWYRQSLGQGLEFLIYFQGNSAPDKSGLPSDRFSAERTGGSVSTLTIQRTQQEDSAVYLCASSTRQNTEAFFGQGTRLTVV.